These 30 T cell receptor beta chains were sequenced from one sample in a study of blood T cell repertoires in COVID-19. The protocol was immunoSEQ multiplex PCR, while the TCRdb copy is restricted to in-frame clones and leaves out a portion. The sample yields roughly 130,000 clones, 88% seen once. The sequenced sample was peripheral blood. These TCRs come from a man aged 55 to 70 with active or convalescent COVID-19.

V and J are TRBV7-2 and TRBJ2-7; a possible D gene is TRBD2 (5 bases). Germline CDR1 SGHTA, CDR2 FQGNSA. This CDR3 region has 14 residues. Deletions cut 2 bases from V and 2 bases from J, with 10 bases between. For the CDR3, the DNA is TGTGCCAGCAGCTTATACGGAGGCACCTACGAGCAGTACTTC. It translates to CASSLYGGTYEQYF.

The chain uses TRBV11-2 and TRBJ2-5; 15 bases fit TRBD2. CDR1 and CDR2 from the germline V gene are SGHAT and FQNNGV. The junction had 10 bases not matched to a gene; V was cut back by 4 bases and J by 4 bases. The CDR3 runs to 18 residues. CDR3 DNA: TGTGCCAGCAGCTCGGACAGAAGGACTAGCGGGAGGGGAGAGACCCAGTACTTC. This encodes CASSSDRRTSGRGETQYF. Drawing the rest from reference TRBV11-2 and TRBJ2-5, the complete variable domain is EAGVAQSPRYKIIEKRQSVAFWCNPISGHATLYWYQQILGQGPKLLIQFQNNGVVDDSQLPKDRFSAERLKGVDSTLKIQPAKLEDSAVYLCASSSDRRTSGRGETQYFGPGTRLLVL.

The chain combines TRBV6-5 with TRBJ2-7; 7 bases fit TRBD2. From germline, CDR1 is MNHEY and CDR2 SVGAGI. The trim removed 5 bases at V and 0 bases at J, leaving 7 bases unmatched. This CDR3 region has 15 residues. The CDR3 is CASSTREGSSYEQYF. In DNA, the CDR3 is TGTGCCAGCAGTACCAGGGAGGGTAGCTCCTACGAGCAGTACTTC.

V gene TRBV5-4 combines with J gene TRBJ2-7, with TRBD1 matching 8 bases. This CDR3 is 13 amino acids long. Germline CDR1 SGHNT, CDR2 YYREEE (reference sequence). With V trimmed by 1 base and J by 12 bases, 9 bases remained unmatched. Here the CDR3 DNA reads TGTGCCAGCAGCTTGAGGGACAGGCACGTATTGTACTTC. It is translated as CASSLRDRHVLYF.

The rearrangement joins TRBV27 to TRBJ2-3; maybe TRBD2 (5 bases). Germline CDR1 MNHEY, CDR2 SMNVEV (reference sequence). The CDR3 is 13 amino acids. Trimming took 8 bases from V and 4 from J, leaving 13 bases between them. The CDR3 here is CASGRDAADTQYF. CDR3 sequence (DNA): TGTGCCAGCGGACGGGATGCGGCAGATACGCAGTATTTT.

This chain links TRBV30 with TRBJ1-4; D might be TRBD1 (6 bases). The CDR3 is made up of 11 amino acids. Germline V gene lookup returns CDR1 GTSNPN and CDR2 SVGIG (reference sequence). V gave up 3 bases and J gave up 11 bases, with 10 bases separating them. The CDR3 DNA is TGTGCCTGGAGACAGGGCGCGAAACTGTTTTTT. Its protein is CAWRQGAKLFF.

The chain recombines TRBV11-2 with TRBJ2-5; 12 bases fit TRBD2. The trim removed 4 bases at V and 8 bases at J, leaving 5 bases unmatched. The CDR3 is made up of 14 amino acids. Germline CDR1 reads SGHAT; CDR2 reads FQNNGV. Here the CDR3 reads CASSSTTSGRTQYF. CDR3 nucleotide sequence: TGTGCCAGCAGCTCGACGACTAGCGGGAGAACCCAGTACTTC.

This CDR3 is CASSLARGAGGGSYNEQFF. Written as DNA, the CDR3 is TGTGCCAGCAGCTTGGCCCGAGGAGCGGGAGGAGGGTCCTACAATGAGCAGTTCTTC. The V and J genes are TRBV5-4 and TRBJ2-1; 9 bases align to TRBD2. V was clipped by 0 bases and J by 1 base; unmatched bases: 11. The CDR3 runs to 19 residues. Germline CDR1 reads SGHNT; CDR2 reads YYREEE (reference sequence).

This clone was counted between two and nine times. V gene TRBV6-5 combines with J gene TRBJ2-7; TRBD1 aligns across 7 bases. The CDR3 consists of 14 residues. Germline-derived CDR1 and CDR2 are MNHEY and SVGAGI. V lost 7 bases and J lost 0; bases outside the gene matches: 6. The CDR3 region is CASNIDRASYEQYF. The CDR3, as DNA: TGTGCCAGCAATATTGACAGGGCCTCCTACGAGCAGTACTTC.

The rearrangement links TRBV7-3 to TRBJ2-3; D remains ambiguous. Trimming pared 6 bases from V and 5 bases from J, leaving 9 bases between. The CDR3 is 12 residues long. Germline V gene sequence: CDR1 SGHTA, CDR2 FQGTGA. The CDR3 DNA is TGTGCCAGCAGTTATGCAGGAGATACGCAGTATTTT. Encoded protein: CASSYAGDTQYF.

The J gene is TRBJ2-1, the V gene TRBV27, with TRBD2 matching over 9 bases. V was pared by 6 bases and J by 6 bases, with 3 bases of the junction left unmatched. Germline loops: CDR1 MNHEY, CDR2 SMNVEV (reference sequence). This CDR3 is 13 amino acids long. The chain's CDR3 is CASRAGGGNEQFF. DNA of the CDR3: TGTGCCAGCAGAGCGGGAGGCGGCAATGAGCAGTTCTTC.

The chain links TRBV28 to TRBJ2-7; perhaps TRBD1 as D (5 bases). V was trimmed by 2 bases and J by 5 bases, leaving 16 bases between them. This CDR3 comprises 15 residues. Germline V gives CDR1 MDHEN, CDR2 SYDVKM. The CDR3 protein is CASSLIRTSRHEQYF. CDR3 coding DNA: TGTGCCAGCAGTTTAATAAGGACAAGCCGCCACGAGCAGTACTTC.

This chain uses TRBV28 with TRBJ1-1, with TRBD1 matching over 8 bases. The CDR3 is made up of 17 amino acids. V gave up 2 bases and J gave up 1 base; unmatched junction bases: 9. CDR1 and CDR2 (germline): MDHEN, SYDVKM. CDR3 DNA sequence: TGTGCCAGCAGTTTAGTGTTAACAGGGGGGCGGAACACTGAAGCTTTCTTT. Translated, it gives CASSLVLTGGRNTEAFF.

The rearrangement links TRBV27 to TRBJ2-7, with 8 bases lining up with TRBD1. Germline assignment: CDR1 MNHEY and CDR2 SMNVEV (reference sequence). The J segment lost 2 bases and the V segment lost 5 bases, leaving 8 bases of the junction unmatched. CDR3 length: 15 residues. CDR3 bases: TGTGCCAGCAGTCTAGGACAGGGCTTCGCCTACGAGCAGTACTTC. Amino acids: CASSLGQGFAYEQYF.

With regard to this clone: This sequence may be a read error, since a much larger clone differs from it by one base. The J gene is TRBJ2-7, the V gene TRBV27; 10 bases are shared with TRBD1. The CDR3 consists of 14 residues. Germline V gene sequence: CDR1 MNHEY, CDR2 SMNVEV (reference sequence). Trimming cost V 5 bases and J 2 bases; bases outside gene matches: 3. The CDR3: CASSAGTGAYEQYF. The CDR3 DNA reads TGTGCCAGCAGTGCCGGGACAGGGGCCTACGAGCAGTACTTC.

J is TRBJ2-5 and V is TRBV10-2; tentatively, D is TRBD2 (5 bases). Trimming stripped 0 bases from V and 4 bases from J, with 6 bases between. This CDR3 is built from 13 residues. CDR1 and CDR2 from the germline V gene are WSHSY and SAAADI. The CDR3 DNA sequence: TGCGCCAGCAGTGAGTCAGGGAGAGAGACCCAGTACTTC. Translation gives CASSESGRETQYF.

The CDR3 reads CASNGGGGTQYF. The CDR3 nucleotides read TGTGCCAGCAATGGCGGGGGGGGGACCCAGTACTTC. The chain joins TRBV27 to TRBJ2-5; 9 bases agree with TRBD2. The CDR3 length is 12 residues. CDR1 is MNHEY and CDR2 is SMNVEV in the germline V gene (reference sequence). V shed 7 bases and J 7 bases; nucleotides not matched to a gene: 4.

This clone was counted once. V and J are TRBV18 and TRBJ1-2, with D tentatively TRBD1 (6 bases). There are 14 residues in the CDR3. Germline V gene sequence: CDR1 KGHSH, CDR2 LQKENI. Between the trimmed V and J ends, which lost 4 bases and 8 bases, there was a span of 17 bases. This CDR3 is CASSLTGVGGGYTF. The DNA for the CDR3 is TGTGCCAGCTCACTGACAGGTGTTGGCGGAGGCTACACCTTC.

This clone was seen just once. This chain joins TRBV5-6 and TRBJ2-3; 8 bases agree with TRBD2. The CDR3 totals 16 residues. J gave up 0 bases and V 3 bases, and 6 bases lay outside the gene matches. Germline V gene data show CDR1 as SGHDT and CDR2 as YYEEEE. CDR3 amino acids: CASSSPPGGSTDTQYF. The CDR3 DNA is TGTGCCAGCAGCTCCCCCCCGGGAGGGAGCACAGATACGCAGTATTTT. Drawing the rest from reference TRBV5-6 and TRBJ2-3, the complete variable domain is DAGVTQSPTHLIKTRGQQVTLRCSPKSGHDTVSWYQQALGQGPQFIFQYYEEEERQRGNFPDRFSGHQFPNYSSELNVNALLLGDSALYLCASSSPPGGSTDTQYFGPGTRLTVL.

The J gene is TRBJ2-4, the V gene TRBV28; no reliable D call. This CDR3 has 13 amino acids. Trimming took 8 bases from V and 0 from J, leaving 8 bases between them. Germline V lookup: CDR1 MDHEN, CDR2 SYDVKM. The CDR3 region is CASLTSAKNIQYF. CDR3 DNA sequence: TGTGCCAGCCTAACTTCAGCCAAAAACATTCAGTACTTC.

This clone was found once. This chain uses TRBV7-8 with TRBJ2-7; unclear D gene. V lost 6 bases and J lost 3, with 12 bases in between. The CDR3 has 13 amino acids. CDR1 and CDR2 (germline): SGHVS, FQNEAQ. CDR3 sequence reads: CASRSTVGYEQYF. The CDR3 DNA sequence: TGTGCCAGCAGGTCAACAGTGGGCTACGAGCAGTACTTC.

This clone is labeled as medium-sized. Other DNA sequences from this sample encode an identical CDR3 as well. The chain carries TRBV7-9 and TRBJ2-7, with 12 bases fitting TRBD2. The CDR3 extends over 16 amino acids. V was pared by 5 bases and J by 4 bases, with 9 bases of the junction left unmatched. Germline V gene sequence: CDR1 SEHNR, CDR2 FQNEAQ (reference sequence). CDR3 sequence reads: CASSGGDGLAGYEQYF. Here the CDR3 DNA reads TGTGCCAGCAGCGGGGGGGACGGACTAGCGGGGTACGAGCAGTACTTC.

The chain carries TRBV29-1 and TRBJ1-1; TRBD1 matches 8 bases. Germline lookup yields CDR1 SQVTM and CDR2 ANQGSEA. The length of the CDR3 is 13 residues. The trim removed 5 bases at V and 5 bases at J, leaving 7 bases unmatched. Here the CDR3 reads CSVLPGGGTEAFF. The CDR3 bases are TGCAGCGTTTTACCAGGGGGCGGAACTGAAGCTTTCTTT. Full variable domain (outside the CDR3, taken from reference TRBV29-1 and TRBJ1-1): SAVISQKPSRDICQRGTSLTIQCQVDSQVTMMFWYRQQPGQSLTLIATANQGSEATYESGFVIDKFPISRPNLTFSTLTVSNMSPEDSSIYLCSVLPGGGTEAFFGQGTRLTVV.

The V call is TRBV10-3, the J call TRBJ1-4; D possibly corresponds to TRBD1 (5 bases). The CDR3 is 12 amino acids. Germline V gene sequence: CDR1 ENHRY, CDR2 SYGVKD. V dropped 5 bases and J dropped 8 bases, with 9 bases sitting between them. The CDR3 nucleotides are TGTGCCATCAGTAGGGGCAACGAAAAACTGTTTTTT. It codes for CAISRGNEKLFF.

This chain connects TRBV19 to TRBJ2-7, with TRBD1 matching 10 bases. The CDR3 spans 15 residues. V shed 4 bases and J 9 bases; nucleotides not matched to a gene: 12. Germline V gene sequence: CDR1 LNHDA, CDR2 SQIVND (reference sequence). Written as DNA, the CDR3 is TGTGCCAGTAGTACCTCCGGGACAGGGGATTTGTGGCAGTACTTC. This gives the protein CASSTSGTGDLWQYF.

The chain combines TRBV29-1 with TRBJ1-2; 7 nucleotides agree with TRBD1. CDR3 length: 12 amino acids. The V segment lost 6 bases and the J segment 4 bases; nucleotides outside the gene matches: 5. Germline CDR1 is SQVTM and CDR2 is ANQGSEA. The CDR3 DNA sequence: TGCAGCGTCTTCGGACAGGTCTATGGCTACACCTTC. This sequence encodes CSVFGQVYGYTF.

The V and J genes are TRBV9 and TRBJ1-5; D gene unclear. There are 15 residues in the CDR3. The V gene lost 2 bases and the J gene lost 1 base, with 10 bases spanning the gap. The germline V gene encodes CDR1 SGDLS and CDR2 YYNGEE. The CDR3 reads CASSVAGWSNQPQHF. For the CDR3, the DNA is TGTGCCAGCAGCGTTGCGGGATGGAGCAATCAGCCCCAGCATTTT.

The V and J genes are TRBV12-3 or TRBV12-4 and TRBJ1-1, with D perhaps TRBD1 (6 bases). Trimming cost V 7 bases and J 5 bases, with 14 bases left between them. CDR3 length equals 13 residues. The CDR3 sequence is CASILHRETEAFF. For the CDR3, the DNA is TGTGCCAGCATCCTTCACAGGGAAACTGAAGCTTTCTTT.

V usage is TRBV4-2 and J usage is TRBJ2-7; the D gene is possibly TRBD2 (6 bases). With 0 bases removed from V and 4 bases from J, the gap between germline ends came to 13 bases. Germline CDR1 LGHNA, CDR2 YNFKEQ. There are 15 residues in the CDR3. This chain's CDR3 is CASSQEGRRAYEQYF. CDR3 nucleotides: TGTGCCAGCAGCCAAGAGGGTAGGAGGGCATACGAGCAGTACTTC.

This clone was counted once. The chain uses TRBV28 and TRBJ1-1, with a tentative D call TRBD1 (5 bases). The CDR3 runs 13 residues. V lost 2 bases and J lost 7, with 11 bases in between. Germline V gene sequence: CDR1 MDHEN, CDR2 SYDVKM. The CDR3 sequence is CASSLPSGFEAFF. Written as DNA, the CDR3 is TGTGCCAGCAGTTTACCCTCAGGGTTTGAAGCTTTCTTT.